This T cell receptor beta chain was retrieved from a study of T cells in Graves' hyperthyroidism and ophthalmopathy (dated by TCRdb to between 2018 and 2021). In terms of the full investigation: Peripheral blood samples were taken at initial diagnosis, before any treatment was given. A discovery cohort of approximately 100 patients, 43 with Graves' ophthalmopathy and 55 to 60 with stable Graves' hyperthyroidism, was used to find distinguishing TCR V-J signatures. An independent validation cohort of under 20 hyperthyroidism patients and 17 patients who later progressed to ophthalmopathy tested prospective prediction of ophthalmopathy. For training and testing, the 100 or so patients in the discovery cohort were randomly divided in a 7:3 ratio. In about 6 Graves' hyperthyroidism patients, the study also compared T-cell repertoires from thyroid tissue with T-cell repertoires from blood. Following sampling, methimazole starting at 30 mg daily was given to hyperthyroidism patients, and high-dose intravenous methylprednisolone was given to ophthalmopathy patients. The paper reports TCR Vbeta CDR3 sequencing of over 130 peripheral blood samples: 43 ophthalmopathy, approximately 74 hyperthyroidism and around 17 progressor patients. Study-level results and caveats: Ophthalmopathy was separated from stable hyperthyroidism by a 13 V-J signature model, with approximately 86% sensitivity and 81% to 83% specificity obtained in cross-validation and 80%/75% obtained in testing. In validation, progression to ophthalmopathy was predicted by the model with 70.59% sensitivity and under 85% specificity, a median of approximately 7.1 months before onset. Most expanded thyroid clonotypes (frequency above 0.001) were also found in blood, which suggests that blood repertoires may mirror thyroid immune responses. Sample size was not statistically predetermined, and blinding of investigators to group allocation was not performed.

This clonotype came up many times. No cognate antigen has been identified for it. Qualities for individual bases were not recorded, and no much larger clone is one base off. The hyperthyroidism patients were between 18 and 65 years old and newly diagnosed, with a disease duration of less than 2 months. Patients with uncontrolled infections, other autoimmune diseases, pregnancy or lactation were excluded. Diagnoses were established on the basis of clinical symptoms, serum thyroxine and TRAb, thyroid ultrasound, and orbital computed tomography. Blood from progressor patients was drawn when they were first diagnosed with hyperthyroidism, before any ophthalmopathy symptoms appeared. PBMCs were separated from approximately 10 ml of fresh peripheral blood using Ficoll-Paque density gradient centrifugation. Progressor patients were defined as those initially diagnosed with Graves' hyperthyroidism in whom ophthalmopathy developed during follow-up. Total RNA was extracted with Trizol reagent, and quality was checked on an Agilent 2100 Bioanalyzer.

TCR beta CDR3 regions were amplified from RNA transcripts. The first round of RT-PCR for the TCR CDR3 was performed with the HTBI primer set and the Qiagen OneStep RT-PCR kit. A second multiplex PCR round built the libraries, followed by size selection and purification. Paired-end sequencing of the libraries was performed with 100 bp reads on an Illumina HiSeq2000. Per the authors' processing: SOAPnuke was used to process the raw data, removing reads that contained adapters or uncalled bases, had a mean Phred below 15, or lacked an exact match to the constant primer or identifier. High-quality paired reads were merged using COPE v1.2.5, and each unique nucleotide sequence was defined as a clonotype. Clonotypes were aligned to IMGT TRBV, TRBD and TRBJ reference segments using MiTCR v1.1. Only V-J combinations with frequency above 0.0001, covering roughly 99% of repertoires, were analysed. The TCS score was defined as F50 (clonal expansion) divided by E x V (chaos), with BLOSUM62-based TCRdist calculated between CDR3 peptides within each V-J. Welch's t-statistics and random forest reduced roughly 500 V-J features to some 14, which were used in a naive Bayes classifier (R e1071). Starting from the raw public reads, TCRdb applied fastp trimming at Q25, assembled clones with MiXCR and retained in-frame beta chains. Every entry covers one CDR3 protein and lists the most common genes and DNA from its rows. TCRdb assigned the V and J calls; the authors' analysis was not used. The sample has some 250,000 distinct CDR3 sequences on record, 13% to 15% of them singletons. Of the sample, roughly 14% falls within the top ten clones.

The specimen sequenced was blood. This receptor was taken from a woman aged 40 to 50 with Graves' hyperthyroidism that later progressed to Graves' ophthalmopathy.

The CDR3 reads CASSSSGKSTDTQYF. The DNA reads TGTGCCAGCAGCTCTAGCGGGAAGTCCACAGATACGCAGTATTTT. Recombination joined TRBV7-2 with TRBJ2-3, with 9 bases matching TRBD2. Including cysteine and phenylalanine, the CDR3 has 15 amino acids. Only the CDR3 DNA is retained, 45 bases long and in frame from the first base. V is cut back by 4 bases and J by 2 bases, with 4 bases in the junction unmatched. Looking up the germline V gene yields CDR1 SGHTA and CDR2 FQGNSA.